The sequence of this T cell receptor beta chain was determined in a study of T cells of healthy individuals. TCRdb processed the 5' RACE reads anew with MiXCR; each CDR3 protein has one entry. The table has approximately 89,000 distinct CDR3 sequences, approximately 5.4% seen once. This clonotype was counted at least ten times. There are 14 residues in the CDR3. CDR1 is ENHRY and CDR2 is SYGVKD in the germline V gene. Trimming shortened V by 8 bases and J by 2 bases, and 15 bases separated the two germline ends. This TCR was recovered from a female donor in good health. The chain uses TRBV10-3 and TRBJ1-1, with D tentatively TRBD1 (5 bases). The CDR3 DNA is TGTGCCATCGGTGGGGGGGGATTAAACACTGAAGCTTTCTTT. Its translation: CAIGGGGLNTEAFF.